This T cell receptor beta chain stems from a study of regulatory T cells in long-lasting Graves disease. Study-wide findings and caveats: Limited sample numbers may have lowered accuracy. More public clonotypes were shared by persistent patients (about 3,000) than by new patients (under 1,000). TRBV28, TRBJ1-2 and TRBJ2-5 were segments that persistent disease favored.

Trimming stripped 5 bases from V and 4 bases from J, with 20 bases between. The germline CDR1 and CDR2 sequences are DFQATT and SNEGSKA (reference sequence). CDR3 length: 15 residues. The time point was: persistent/refractory GD, antithyroid drugs over 5 years with positive TRAb. Generation of the TCR library employed RNA extracted from PBMCs. The collection involved drawing around 8.5 milliliters of peripheral blood into EDTA tubes. iRepertoire HTBI primers and Arm-PCR of CDR3 regions built TCR beta libraries. TCRdb re-analysed the multiplex PCR reads in MiXCR, keeping a single row per CDR3 protein. This table holds 400,000 to 500,000 distinct CDR3 sequences, 20% to 25% found once. As concerns this clonotype: Its antigen is undetermined.

The chain joins TRBV20-1 to TRBJ2-5; TRBD2 is a possible D gene (6 bases). Sequencing used peripheral blood mononuclear cells (PBMCs), obtained when the disease was refractory, from a patient treated with antithyroid drugs. This sequence originates from a female donor with Graves disease. The CDR3 loop reads CSAGTEQGTLETQYF. The CDR3 coding sequence is TGCAGTGCTGGGACTGAACAAGGGACTCTAGAGACCCAGTACTTC.